A single count supports the clone carrying this TCR beta chain. Indicated treatment: about 20 received Ad26.COV2.S at low or high dose, single or two shots; roughly 5 received placebo; per-sample allocation not given. After the first vaccine or placebo injection, samples were drawn on day 63. This adult donor, from Boston, was 18-55 years old. In the vaccine, an Ad26 vector expressed the SARS-CoV-2 spike of the Wuhan strain. This specimen belongs to a study of Ad26.COV2.S vaccination and SARS-CoV-2 variants. The overall study: Doses of Ad26.COV2.S were injected into muscle once or twice, 56 days apart.

Sequencing used immunoSEQ multiplex PCR; TCRdb keeps in-frame clones, though not all of them. This sample yields roughly 300,000 clones, of which around nine tenths are seen a single time; about 11% belongs to the top ten. This receptor was taken from a person between 18 and 59 years old who received the Ad26.COV2.S COVID-19 vaccine or a placebo. Here the sequenced sample was peripheral blood, taken in a trial of Ad26.COV2.S vaccine versus placebo.

This chain's CDR3 is CASSRNRGQSTEAFF. The CDR3 DNA sequence: TGTGCCAGCAGCCGTAACAGGGGGCAGAGTACTGAAGCTTTCTTT. V usage is TRBV28 and J usage is TRBJ1-1; 9 bases are shared with TRBD1. With 6 bases clipped from V and 5 bases from J, the junction kept 10 bases outside the gene matches. Germline CDR1 MDHEN, CDR2 SYDVKM. This CDR3 has 15 residues.